A single T cell receptor (beta chain) is shown here with its context. Its antigen is not known. These data originate in a study of T cells after yellow fever vaccination. General study findings and limits: Shared CD4/CD8 clonotypes were a small share, likely from convergent recombination. The booster response re-showed most primary clones: 95% to 96% CD4, more than 70% CD8.

This CDR3 comprises 15 residues. The junction had 10 bases not matched to a gene; V was cut back by 8 bases and J by 7 bases. Germline-derived CDR1 and CDR2 are MNHNS and SASEGT. A 5'RACE template-switching step, the method used to make TCR cDNA, added a universal primer site and UMIs. Each CDR3 protein is one row after TCRdb ran MiXCR on the 5' RACE reads. The sample holds about 400,000 distinct CDR3 sequences, 11% seen once. The specimen comprised PBMCs, sampled on the day of the first yellow fever vaccination. The receptor comes from a man aged 18 to 35 who received the YFV17D yellow fever vaccine. This sequence joins TRBV6-1 and TRBJ1-4, with 10 bases that match TRBD1. The CDR3 region is CASGVLGQGREKLFF. CDR3 nucleotide sequence: TGTGCCAGCGGGGTACTGGGACAGGGGCGTGAAAAACTGTTTTTT.